This entry lists 21 T cell receptor beta chains sequenced from one sample in a study of cytomegalovirus exposure and HLA in healthy donors. Amplification used 60 Vbeta primers and 13 Jbeta primers. TCRdb keeps only in-frame clones here, not all; method: immunoSEQ multiplex PCR. The sample shows 100,000 to 150,000 clones, 79% of them seen only once. The sample taken for sequencing was PBMCs. The source of these receptors is a man between 18 and 35 years old in good health and CMV-seronegative.

The chain joins TRBV7-2 to TRBJ2-5; D gene uncertain. The V end was cut by 2 bases, the J end by 1 base, with 17 bases between. In germline, CDR1 is SGHTA, CDR2 FQGNSA. The CDR3 runs to 17 residues. In DNA form, the CDR3 reads TGTGCCAGCAGCTTACCCCCTTTCGGAGTGGCCCAAGAGACCCAGTACTTC. Its protein product is CASSLPPFGVAQETQYF.

This clone was picked up a small number of times. The chain combines TRBV5-1 with TRBJ2-3, with D maybe TRBD2 (6 bases). The CDR3 spans 16 residues. V was pared by 4 bases and J by 0 bases, with 15 bases between. The germline V gene encodes CDR1 SGHRS and CDR2 YFSETQ. The CDR3 loop is CASSPPGLRSTDTQYF. The CDR3 DNA follows: TGCGCCAGCAGCCCCCCGGGACTTCGTAGCACAGATACGCAGTATTTT.

This clone showed up just once. V gene TRBV6-5 combines with J gene TRBJ2-3; D gene uncertain. CDR1 and CDR2 from the germline V gene are MNHEY and SVGAGI. The CDR3 contains 15 residues. The V gene lost 4 bases and the J gene lost 2 bases, with 13 bases spanning the gap. The CDR3 nucleotides read TGTGCCAGCAGTTCATCGACTTCTGACACAGATACGCAGTATTTT. As protein: CASSSSTSDTDTQYF.

This chain links TRBV30 with TRBJ2-2, with D tentatively TRBD2 (5 bases). The V gene lost 1 base and the J gene lost 3 bases, with 9 bases spanning the gap. Germline V CDR1 and CDR2: GTSNPN, SVGIG (reference sequence). This CDR3 is built from 14 residues. The CDR3: CAWSAGWDTGELFF. CDR3 DNA: TGTGCCTGGAGTGCGGGGTGGGACACCGGGGAGCTGTTTTTT. Supplemented by reference TRBV30 and TRBJ2-2, the full variable domain reads SQTIHQWPATLVQPVGSPLSLECTVEGTSNPNLYWYRQAAGRGLQLLFYSVGIGQISSEVPQNLSASRPQDRQFILSSKKLLLSDSGFYLCAWSAGWDTGELFFGEGSRLTVL.

This chain uses TRBV30 with TRBJ1-2, with a weak D call TRBD1 (6 bases). CDR1 is GTSNPN and CDR2 is SVGIG in the germline V gene (reference sequence). The V end was cut by 4 bases, the J end by 5 bases, with 11 bases between. The CDR3 covers 12 residues. DNA for the CDR3: TGTGCCTGGACAGGACAGCTATATGGCTACACCTTC. This sequence encodes CAWTGQLYGYTF.

CDR3 loop: CASSVRLAGGPGSDTQYF. CDR3 nucleotides: TGTGCCAGCAGCGTCCGACTAGCGGGAGGGCCAGGCTCAGATACGCAGTATTTT. The chain joins TRBV9 to TRBJ2-3, with TRBD2 identical over 14 bases. With V trimmed by 2 bases and J by 4 bases, 9 bases remained unmatched. The CDR3 is 18 amino acids. The V gene's germline CDR1 is SGDLS and CDR2 YYNGEE.

This clone occurred a few times. The chain joins TRBV27 to TRBJ1-5; TRBD1 matches 7 bases. Unmatched junction bases numbered 9, after V lost 5 bases and J lost 2 bases. The CDR3 is made up of 16 amino acids. Germline CDR1 is MNHEY and CDR2 is SMNVEV (reference sequence). The DNA for the CDR3 is TGTGCCAGCAGTCCCGTGACAGGGCTCGGCAATCAGCCCCAGCATTTT. This translates into CASSPVTGLGNQPQHF.

This clone came up a few times. The chain carries TRBV6-4 and TRBJ2-7; 7 bases line up with TRBD1. Per germline, CDR1 MRHNA and CDR2 SNTAGT. Germline trimming cut 6 bases from V and 4 bases from J; bases unmatched to any gene: 15. The CDR3 is 16 amino acids. CDR3 nucleotides: TGTGCCAGCAGCTGGCCGCTGGACAGGCTAACGTACGAGCAGTACTTC. It specifies CASSWPLDRLTYEQYF.

The chain combines TRBV28 with TRBJ2-7; 10 positions match TRBD1. J gave up 3 bases and V 6 bases, and 5 bases lay outside the gene matches. Germline values: CDR1 MDHEN, CDR2 SYDVKM. The CDR3 is 14 amino acids. The CDR3 protein is CASSLTGGRYEQYF. In DNA form, the CDR3 reads TGTGCCAGCAGCTTGACAGGGGGCCGCTACGAGCAGTACTTC.

This clone was seen a single time. An end of the junction does not agree with germline; a read error may underlie this. The rearrangement links TRBV6-4 to TRBJ2-3; possibly TRBD1 for D (6 bases). The CDR3 contains 15 residues. Germline CDR1 reads MRHNA; CDR2 reads SNTAGT. The CDR3 region is CASGDGHRVGDTQYF. The CDR3 coding sequence is TGTGCCAGCGGTGACGGGCACAGGGTAGGGGATACGCAGTATTTT.

On this clone: Germline is not matched at one junction end, which may reflect a read error. The chain has TRBV4-1 and TRBJ1-2, with D maybe TRBD1 (6 bases). This CDR3 spans 14 amino acids. Germline V gene lookup returns CDR1 MGHRA and CDR2 YSYEKL. CDR3 bases: TGTGCCAGCAGCCAAGATCCAGGGGACTATGGCTACACCTTC. Protein: CASSQDPGDYGYTF.

As concerns this clone: The junction and the germline gene differ at one end; a read error may be behind it. The J gene is TRBJ1-5, the V gene TRBV10-3; D might be TRBD1 (6 bases). Germline V gene sequence: CDR1 ENHRY, CDR2 SYGVKD. There are 14 residues in the CDR3. CDR3 residues: CVISADSFNQPQHF. CDR3 sequence (DNA): TGTGTCATCAGTGCGGACAGTTTCAATCAGCCCCAGCATTTT.

CDR3: CASSRSYYEQYF. CDR3 nucleotides: TGTGCCAGCAGTCGATCATACTACGAGCAGTACTTC. This sequence joins TRBV28 and TRBJ2-5; no definite D call. The DNA end is a closer match to TRBJ2-7, so the J assignment may be wrong. This CDR3 contains 12 residues. The germline CDR1 and CDR2 sequences are MDHEN and SYDVKM.

The chain links TRBV30 to TRBJ2-4; 10 nucleotides align to TRBD2. The J segment lost 8 bases and the V segment lost 3 bases, leaving 7 bases of the junction unmatched. The germline gives CDR1 GTSNPN, CDR2 SVGIG (reference sequence). The CDR3 spans 14 residues. This CDR3 reads CAWRTPGTSDIQYF. The CDR3 DNA is TGTGCCTGGAGGACACCCGGGACTAGCGACATTCAGTACTTC.

The rearrangement uses TRBV14 and TRBJ2-1, with a tentative D call TRBD1 (5 bases). The CDR3 is 15 residues long. Germline V CDR1 and CDR2: SGHDN, FVKESK. V dropped 2 bases and J dropped 2 bases, with 10 bases sitting between them. CDR3 amino acids: CASSQYLGPYNEQFF. The CDR3 DNA reads TGTGCCAGCAGCCAATATCTGGGGCCCTACAATGAGCAGTTCTTC.

The chain couples TRBV28 to TRBJ2-7; D might be TRBD1 (6 bases). The germline V and J ends were trimmed by 6 bases and 3 bases, with 9 bases remaining between them. Germline V CDR1 and CDR2: MDHEN, SYDVKM. This CDR3 has 12 amino acids. CDR3 bases: TGTGCCAGCAGGAAGACAGGCTACGAGCAGTACTTC. It yields the protein CASRKTGYEQYF.

The chain recombines TRBV5-1 with TRBJ1-2; TRBD1 matches at 8 bases. This CDR3 comprises 15 residues. J was trimmed by 5 bases and V by 5 bases; bases with no gene match: 11. Germline CDR1 reads SGHRS; CDR2 reads YFSETQ. CDR3 amino acids: CASSSGQGERYGYTF. For the CDR3, the DNA is TGCGCCAGCAGTTCCGGACAGGGCGAGAGGTATGGCTACACCTTC.

The V call is TRBV15, the J call TRBJ1-6; tentative D call: TRBD1 (6 bases). CDR1 is LNHNV, CDR2 YYDKDF, per germline (reference sequence). Trimming shortened V by 5 bases and J by 4 bases, and 12 bases separated the two germline ends. CDR3 length equals 15 residues. The CDR3 spells CATSPDRRYNSPLHF. The CDR3 DNA sequence: TGTGCCACCAGCCCGGACAGACGGTATAATTCACCCCTCCACTTT. Supplemented by reference TRBV15 and TRBJ1-6, the full variable domain reads DAMVIQNPRYQVTQFGKPVTLSCSQTLNHNVMYWYQQKSSQAPKLLFHYYDKDFNNEADTPDNFQSRRPNTSFCFLDIRSPGLGDTAMYLCATSPDRRYNSPLHFGNGTRLTVT.

V usage is TRBV2 and J usage is TRBJ2-7, with 8 bases fitting TRBD1. V shed 2 bases, J shed 1 base, and the junction held 1 base outside the gene matches. The germline CDR1 and CDR2 sequences are SNHLY and FYNNEI. CDR3 length: 14 amino acids. CDR3 region: CASSETGGSYEQYV. For the CDR3, the DNA is TGTGCCAGCAGTGAAACAGGGGGGTCCTACGAGCAGTACGTC.

The rearrangement uses TRBV7-2 and TRBJ2-1; a possible D gene is TRBD2 (6 bases). This CDR3 region has 17 residues. Germline V gene data show CDR1 as SGHTA and CDR2 as FQGNSA. The V gene lost 3 bases and the J gene lost 8 bases, with 23 bases spanning the gap. DNA for the CDR3: TGTGCCAGCAGCTTTAGAACCGGGACTTTCACCTTTTATGAGCAGTTCTTC. It encodes CASSFRTGTFTFYEQFF.

The rearrangement links TRBV28 to TRBJ2-1; perhaps TRBD2 as D (5 bases). Trimming removed 4 bases from V and 5 bases from J, with 15 bases in between. The CDR3 consists of 15 residues. CDR1 is MDHEN and CDR2 is SYDVKM in the germline V gene. The CDR3 nucleotides are TGTGCCAGCAGTTCTGCGGCGGCGGGTGACAATGAGCAGTTCTTC. This encodes CASSSAAAGDNEQFF.